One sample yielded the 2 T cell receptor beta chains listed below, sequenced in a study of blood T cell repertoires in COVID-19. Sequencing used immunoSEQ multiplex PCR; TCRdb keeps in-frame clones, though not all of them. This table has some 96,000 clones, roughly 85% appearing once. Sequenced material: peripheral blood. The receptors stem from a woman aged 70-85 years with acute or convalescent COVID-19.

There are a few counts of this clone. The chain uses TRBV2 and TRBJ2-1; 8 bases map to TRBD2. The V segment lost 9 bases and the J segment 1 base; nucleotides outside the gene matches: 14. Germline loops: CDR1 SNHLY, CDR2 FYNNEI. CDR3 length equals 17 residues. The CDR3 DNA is TGTGCCAGTTCCGGGACTACGGGACTAGGGTCCTACAATGAGCAGTTCTTC. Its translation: CASSGTTGLGSYNEQFF.

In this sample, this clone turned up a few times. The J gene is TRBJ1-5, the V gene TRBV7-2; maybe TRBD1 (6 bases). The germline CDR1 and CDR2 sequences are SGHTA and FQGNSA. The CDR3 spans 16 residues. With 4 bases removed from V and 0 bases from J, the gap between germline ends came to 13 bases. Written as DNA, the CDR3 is TGTGCCAGCAGCTCCCGTACAGGGAATAGCAATCAGCCCCAGCATTTT. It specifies CASSSRTGNSNQPQHF.